This T cell receptor (beta chain) appears in the sequencing data of a study of T cells in Graves' hyperthyroidism and ophthalmopathy. General study results and limits: Blood also held most thyroid clonotypes expanded beyond 0.001.

This clonotype was found a few times. No antigen is known for it. The CDR3 totals 13 residues. The V and J ends lost 6 bases and 11 bases respectively, with 19 bases between them. Germline CDR1 reads MNHNS; CDR2 reads SASEGT. RNA transcripts yielded amplified TCR beta CDR3 regions. In the first-round RT-PCR of the TCR CDR3, the HTBI primer set was used. TCRdb itself ran the multiplex PCR reads through MiXCR, one entry per CDR3 protein. The data hold under 350,000 distinct CDR3 sequences, with about 20% observed a single time. The TCR comes from a woman aged 50 to 65 with Graves' hyperthyroidism. The rearrangement links TRBV6-1 to TRBJ1-1, with D possibly TRBD1 on 5 matching bases. Material: blood. The CDR3 loop is CASREAGTPVAFF. The CDR3 bases are TGTGCCAGCAGAGAGGCGGGGACTCCGGTGGCTTTCTTT.